The 5 T cell receptor beta chains below were found in one sample sequenced in a study of human T cells and chemical hapten exposure. Time point specified: patch test 1, 2 weeks after DPC sensitization. As to treatment: therapeutic diphenylcyclopropenone sensitization with weekly scalp DPC. Each CDR3 protein is one row after TCRdb ran MiXCR on the RACE reads. The data hold 300,000 to 400,000 distinct CDR3 sequences, with around 7% observed a single time. Sequencing used whole blood, obtained in connection with sensitization to the hapten diphenylcyclopropenone (DPC). These receptors all come from a woman aged 18-29 years with alopecia areata. Some clones in this sample may be carry-over from other donors' samples.

The V and J genes are TRBV5-8 and TRBJ1-5; D possibly corresponds to TRBD1 (6 bases). From germline, CDR1 is SGHTS and CDR2 YDEGEE. Trimming removed 0 bases from V and 0 bases from J, with 13 bases in between. CDR3 length: 17 amino acids. The DNA of the CDR3 is TGTGCCAGCAGCTTGGATTTAGGGACACGTAGCAATCAGCCCCAGCATTTT. It specifies CASSLDLGTRSNQPQHF.

By its share, this clonotype is medium-sized. The chain carries TRBV3-1 and TRBJ1-6; possible D gene TRBD1, 5 bases. V lost 1 base and J lost 10, with 17 bases in between. Germline CDR1 LGHDT, CDR2 YNNKEL (reference sequence). This CDR3 region has 16 residues. CDR3 sequence reads: CASSQGPPDGGSPLHF. CDR3 nucleotide sequence: TGTGCCAGCAGCCAAGGGCCCCCGGACGGGGGGTCACCCCTCCACTTT.

V usage is TRBV6-2 or TRBV6-3 and J usage is TRBJ2-5, with 13 positions matching TRBD2. Losses at the gene ends were 7 bases for V and 6 bases for J; bases not matched to a gene: 11. Germline-derived CDR1 and CDR2 are MNHEY and SVGEGT. This CDR3 spans 16 amino acids. In DNA, the CDR3 is TGTGCCAGCACCCTACCGCCGGGACTAGCGGGGAAGACCCAGTACTTC. This codes for CASTLPPGLAGKTQYF.

This clonotype was counted only a few times. The genes are TRBV12-3 or TRBV12-4 and TRBJ2-5, with 8 bases lining up with TRBD2. The CDR3 has 13 residues. V lost 5 bases to trimming and J lost 9 bases; unmatched junction nucleotides: 8. The CDR3 nucleotides are TGTGCCAGCAGTATGGGACTAGGGTTTGCCCAGTACTTC. Its protein is CASSMGLGFAQYF.

This clonotype was picked up many times. V gene TRBV6-2 or TRBV6-3 combines with J gene TRBJ1-5, with 10 bases lining up with TRBD1. There are 14 residues in the CDR3. Germline V gene data show CDR1 as MNHEY and CDR2 as SVGEGT. V gave up 6 bases and J gave up 7 bases; unmatched junction bases: 6. Here the CDR3 DNA reads TGTGCCAGCAGAGGGGACAGGGGTGGCCAGCCCCAGCATTTT. Translating gives CASRGDRGGQPQHF.